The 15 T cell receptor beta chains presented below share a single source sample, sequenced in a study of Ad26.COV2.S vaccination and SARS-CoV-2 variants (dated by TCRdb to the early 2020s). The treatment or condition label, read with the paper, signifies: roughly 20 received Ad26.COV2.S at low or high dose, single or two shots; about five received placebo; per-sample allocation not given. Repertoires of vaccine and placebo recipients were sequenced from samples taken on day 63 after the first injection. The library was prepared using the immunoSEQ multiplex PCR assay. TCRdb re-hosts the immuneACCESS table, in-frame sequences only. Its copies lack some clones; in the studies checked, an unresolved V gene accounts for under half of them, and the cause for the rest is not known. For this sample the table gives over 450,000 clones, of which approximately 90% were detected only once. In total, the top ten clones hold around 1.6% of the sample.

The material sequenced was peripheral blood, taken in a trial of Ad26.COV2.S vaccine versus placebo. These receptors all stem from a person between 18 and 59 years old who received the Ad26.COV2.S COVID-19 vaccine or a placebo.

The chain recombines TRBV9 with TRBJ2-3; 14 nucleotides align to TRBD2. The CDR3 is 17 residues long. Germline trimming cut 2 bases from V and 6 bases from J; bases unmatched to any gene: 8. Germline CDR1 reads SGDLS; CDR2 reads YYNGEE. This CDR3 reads CASSVRTSGGPGDTQYF. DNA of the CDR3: TGTGCCAGCAGCGTGAGGACTAGCGGGGGGCCCGGGGATACGCAGTATTTT. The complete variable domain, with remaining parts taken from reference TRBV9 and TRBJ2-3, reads DSGVTQTPKHLITATGQRVTLRCSPRSGDLSVYWYQQSLDQGLQFLIQYYNGEERAKGNILERFSAQQFPDLHSELNLSSLELGDSALYFCASSVRTSGGPGDTQYFGPGTRLTVL.

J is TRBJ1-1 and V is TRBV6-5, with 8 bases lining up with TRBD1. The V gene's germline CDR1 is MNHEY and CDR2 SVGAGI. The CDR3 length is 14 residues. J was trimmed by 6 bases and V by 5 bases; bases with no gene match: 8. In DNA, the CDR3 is TGTGCCAGCAGTCCACGGGACAGGCTTTCTGAAGCTTTCTTT. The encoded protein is CASSPRDRLSEAFF.

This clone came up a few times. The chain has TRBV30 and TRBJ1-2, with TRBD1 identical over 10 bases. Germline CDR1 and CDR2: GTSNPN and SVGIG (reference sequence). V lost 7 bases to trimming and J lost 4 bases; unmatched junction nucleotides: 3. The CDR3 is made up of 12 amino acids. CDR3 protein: CASTGGSYGYTF. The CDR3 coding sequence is TGTGCCTCGACAGGGGGCTCCTATGGCTACACCTTC.

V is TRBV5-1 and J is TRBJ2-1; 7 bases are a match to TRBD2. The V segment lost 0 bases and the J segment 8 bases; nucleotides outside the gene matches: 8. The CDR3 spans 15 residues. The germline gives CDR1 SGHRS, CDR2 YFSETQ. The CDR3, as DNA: TGCGCCAGCAGCTTGGTTGGCGGGAGCGACTATGAGCAGTTCTTC. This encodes CASSLVGGSDYEQFF.

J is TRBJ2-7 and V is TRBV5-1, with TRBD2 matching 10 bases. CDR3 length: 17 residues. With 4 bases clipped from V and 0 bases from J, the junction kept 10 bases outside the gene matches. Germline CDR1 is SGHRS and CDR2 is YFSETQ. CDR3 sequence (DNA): TGCGCCAGCAGCAGCAAACCACTAGCGGGGAGCTCCTACGAGCAGTACTTC. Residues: CASSSKPLAGSSYEQYF.

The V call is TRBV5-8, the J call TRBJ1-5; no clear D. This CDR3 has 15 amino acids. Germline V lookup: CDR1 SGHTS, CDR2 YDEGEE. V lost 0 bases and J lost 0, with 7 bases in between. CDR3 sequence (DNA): TGTGCCAGCAGCTTGGCCGGATATAGCAATCAGCCCCAGCATTTT. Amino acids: CASSLAGYSNQPQHF.

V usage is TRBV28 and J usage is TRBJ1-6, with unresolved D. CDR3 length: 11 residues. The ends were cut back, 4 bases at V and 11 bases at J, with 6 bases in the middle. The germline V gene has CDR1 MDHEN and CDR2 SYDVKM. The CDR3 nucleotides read TGTGCCAGCAGTTCTGTTCCACCCCTCCACTTT. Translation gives CASSSVPPLHF.

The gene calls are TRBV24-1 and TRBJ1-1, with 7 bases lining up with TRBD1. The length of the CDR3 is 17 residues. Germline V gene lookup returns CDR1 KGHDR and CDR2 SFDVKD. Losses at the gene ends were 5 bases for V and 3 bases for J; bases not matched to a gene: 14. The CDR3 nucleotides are TGTGCCACCAGTGGGACTAGGGACAGCCGAGGTCACACTGAAGCTTTCTTT. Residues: CATSGTRDSRGHTEAFF.

CDR3 in amino acids: CASSPPRTGGGYTF. DNA for the CDR3: TGTGCCAGCAGCCCACCTCGGACAGGGGGTGGCTACACCTTC. The gene calls are TRBV7-9 and TRBJ1-2; 10 bases fit TRBD1. V trimming: 5 bases; J trimming: 7 bases; junction bases outside the gene matches: 7. The CDR3 extends over 14 amino acids. CDR1 and CDR2 from the germline V gene are SEHNR and FQNEAQ (reference sequence).

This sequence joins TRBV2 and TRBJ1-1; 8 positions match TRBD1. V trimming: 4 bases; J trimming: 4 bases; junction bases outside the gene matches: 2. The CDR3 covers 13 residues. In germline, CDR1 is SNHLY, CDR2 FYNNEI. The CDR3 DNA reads TGTGCCAGCAGTGGGACAGGGCTCACTGAAGCTTTCTTT. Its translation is CASSGTGLTEAFF.

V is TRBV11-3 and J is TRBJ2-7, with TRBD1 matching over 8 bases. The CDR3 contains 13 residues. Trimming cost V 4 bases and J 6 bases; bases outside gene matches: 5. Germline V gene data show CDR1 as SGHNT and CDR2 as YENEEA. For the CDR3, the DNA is TGTGCCAGCAGCTGGACAGGGCTTAGCGAGCAGTACTTC. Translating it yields CASSWTGLSEQYF. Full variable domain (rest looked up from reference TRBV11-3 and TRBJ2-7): EAGVVQSPRYKIIEKKQPVAFWCNPISGHNTLYWYLQNLGQGPELLIRYENEEAVDDSQLPKDRFSAERLKGVDSTLKIQPAELGDSAVYLCASSWTGLSEQYFGPGTRLTVT.

The CDR3 here is CASSPADPYEQYF. The CDR3 DNA sequence: TGTGCCAGCTCACCCGCAGACCCATACGAGCAGTACTTC. V and J are TRBV18 and TRBJ2-7, with D hard to call. Trimming left V 3 bases short and J 4 bases short, with 10 bases between. CDR3 length: 13 residues. Germline V gives CDR1 KGHSH, CDR2 LQKENI.

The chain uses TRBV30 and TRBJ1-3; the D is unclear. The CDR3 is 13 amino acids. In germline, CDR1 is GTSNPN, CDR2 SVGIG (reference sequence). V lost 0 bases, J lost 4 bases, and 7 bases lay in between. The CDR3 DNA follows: TGTGCCTGGAGTGTACTTGGCGGAAACACCATATATTTT. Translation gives CAWSVLGGNTIYF.

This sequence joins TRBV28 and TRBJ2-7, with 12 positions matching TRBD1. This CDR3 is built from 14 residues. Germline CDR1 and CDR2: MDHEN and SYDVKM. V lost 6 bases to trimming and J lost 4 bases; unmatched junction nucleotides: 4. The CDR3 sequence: CASRGTGGLYEQYF. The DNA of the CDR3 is TGTGCCAGCAGGGGGACAGGGGGCCTATACGAGCAGTACTTC.

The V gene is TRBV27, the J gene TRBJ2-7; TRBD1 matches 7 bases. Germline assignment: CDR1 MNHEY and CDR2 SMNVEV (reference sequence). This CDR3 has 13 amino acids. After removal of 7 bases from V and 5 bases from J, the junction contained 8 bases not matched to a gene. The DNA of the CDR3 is TGTGCCAGCACTGAGACAGGGAAGGACGAGCAGTACTTC. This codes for CASTETGKDEQYF.